A selection of T cell receptor beta chains follows, all from one sample in a study of blood T cell repertoires in COVID-19. TCRdb's copy holds only in-frame clones and misses some; the assay was immunoSEQ multiplex PCR. Among about 160,000 clones listed, about three quarters were seen once. Input material: peripheral blood. The source of these receptors is a man between 70 and 80 years old with acute or convalescent COVID-19. CDR3s include the opening cysteine and the closing phenylalanine or tryptophan. Each record gives: V gene, CDR3 length, D gene, J gene, clone size, CDR3 protein, CDR3 DNA. The D gene is left open where the match is weak. Some rows mark clone size as missing; the rest say once, few, many or name a class of expanded clone.

TRBV19	13	.	TRBJ1-2	.	CASSTTRDYGYTF	TGTGCCAGTAGTACTACCAGGGACTATGGCTACACCTTC
TRBV7-8	15	TRBD1	TRBJ2-3	.	CASSARQGAADTQYF	TGTGCCAGCAGCGCGCGACAGGGAGCGGCAGATACGCAGTATTTT
TRBV19	18	TRBD1	TRBJ1-5	.	CASTLVRPTGVGGQPQHF	TGTGCCAGTACCCTAGTAAGACCGACAGGGGTTGGGGGTCAGCCCCAGCATTTT
TRBV5-1	13	.	TRBJ1-2	once	CASSFGDSSGYTF	TGCGCCAGCAGCTTTGGGGACTCCTCTGGCTACACCTTC
TRBV7-3	15	TRBD2	TRBJ2-3	.	CASSLAGGGADTQYF	TGTGCCAGCAGCTTAGCGGGAGGCGGGGCAGATACGCAGTATTTT
TRBV7-8	16	.	TRBJ2-7	.	CASSLEASAGAYEQYF	TGTGCCAGCAGCTTAGAAGCGTCGGCAGGGGCCTACGAGCAGTACTTC
TRBV7-9	14	TRBD1	TRBJ1-6	few	CASSSDRRNSPLHF	TGTGCCAGCAGCTCGGACAGGCGAAATTCACCCCTCCACTTT
TRBV5-4	14	.	TRBJ1-2	.	CASSGTQGFYGYTF	TGTGCCAGCAGCGGGACTCAGGGATTCTATGGCTACACCTTC
TRBV11-2	16	TRBD2	TRBJ2-1	.	CASSLFLAGEGGEQFF	TGTGCCAGCAGCCTCTTTCTAGCGGGGGAGGGCGGTGAGCAGTTCTTC
TRBV11-1	14	TRBD1	TRBJ1-1	.	CASSLTGGLTEAFF	TGTGCCAGCAGCTTAACAGGGGGCCTTACTGAAGCTTTCTTT
TRBV7-2	11	.	TRBJ2-7	few	CASSLTDEQYF	TGTGCCAGCAGCTTAACAGACGAGCAGTACTTC
TRBV11-1	15	.	TRBJ2-1	.	CASSLSTGTYNEQFF	TGTGCCAGCAGCTTATCGACAGGTACCTACAATGAGCAGTTCTTC
TRBV11-2	16	.	TRBJ1-4	.	CASSPVSGATNEKLFF	TGTGCCAGCAGCCCGGTTTCTGGTGCAACTAATGAAAAACTGTTTTTT
TRBV7-3	13	TRBD2	TRBJ2-1	.	CASSLIAGGEQFF	TGTGCCAGCAGCTTAATAGCGGGTGGTGAGCAGTTCTTC
TRBV6-5	14	.	TRBJ1-1	.	CASSLDRVNTEAFF	TGTGCCAGCAGCCTAGACAGAGTGAACACTGAAGCTTTCTTT
TRBV28	17	TRBD1	TRBJ1-4	.	CASMGPGGEATNEKLFF	TGTGCCAGCATGGGGCCAGGGGGCGAGGCAACTAATGAAAAACTGTTTTTT
TRBV3-1/TRBV3-2	13	.	TRBJ2-7	few	CASGQAPSYEQYF	TGTGCCAGCGGGCAGGCCCCGTCCTACGAGCAGTACTTC
TRBV19	16	.	TRBJ1-2	few	CASSIMRRDTGRGYTF	TGTGCCAGTAGTATAATGCGCCGGGACACCGGACGTGGCTACACCTTC
TRBV6-5	15	TRBD1	TRBJ1-5	.	CASRVQGAGNQPQHF	TGTGCCAGCAGGGTACAGGGGGCAGGTAATCAGCCCCAGCATTTT
TRBV7-9	13	.	TRBJ2-1	once	CASSLVADNEQFF	TGTGCCAGCAGCTTAGTGGCCGACAATGAGCAGTTCTTC
TRBV5-1	15	.	TRBJ1-1	.	CASSLSLRGVTEAFF	TGCGCCAGCAGCCTATCCCTCCGGGGAGTGACTGAAGCTTTCTTT
TRBV7-3	12	.	TRBJ2-4	.	CASSGPEDIQYF	TGTGCCAGCAGCGGGCCCGAAGACATTCAGTACTTC
TRBV7-8	17	TRBD2	TRBJ2-1	.	CASSPAVAGDSYNEQFF	TGTGCCAGCAGCCCAGCCGTTGCGGGGGATTCTTACAATGAGCAGTTCTTC
TRBV5-1	14	.	TRBJ1-4	once	CASSLAGYEEKLFF	TGCGCCAGCAGCTTGGCCGGGTATGAGGAAAAACTGTTTTTT
TRBV5-6	14	.	TRBJ2-7	.	CASSLKGQDYEQYF	TGTGCCAGCAGCCTTAAGGGGCAGGACTACGAGCAGTACTTC
TRBV6-5	14	.	TRBJ1-1	once	CASAQTFMNTEAFF	TGTGCCAGCGCACAGACGTTTATGAACACTGAAGCTTTCTTT